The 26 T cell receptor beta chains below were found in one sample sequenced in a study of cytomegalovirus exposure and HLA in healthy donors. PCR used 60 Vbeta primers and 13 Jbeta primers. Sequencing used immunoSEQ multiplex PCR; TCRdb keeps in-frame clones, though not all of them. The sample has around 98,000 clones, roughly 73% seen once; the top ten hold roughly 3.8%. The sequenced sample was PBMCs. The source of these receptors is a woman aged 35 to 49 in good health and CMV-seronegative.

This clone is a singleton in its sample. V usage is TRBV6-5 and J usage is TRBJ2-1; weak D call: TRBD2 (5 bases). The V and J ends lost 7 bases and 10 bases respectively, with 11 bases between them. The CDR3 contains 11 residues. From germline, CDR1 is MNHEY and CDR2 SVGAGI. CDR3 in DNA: TGTGCCAGCACTGGGCTAGCCGAGCAGTTCTTC. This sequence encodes CASTGLAEQFF.

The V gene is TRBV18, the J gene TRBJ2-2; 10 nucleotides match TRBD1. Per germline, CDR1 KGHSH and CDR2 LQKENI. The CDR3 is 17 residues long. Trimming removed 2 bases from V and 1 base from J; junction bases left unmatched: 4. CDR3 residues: CASSPVDRGRNTGELFF. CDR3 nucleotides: TGTGCCAGCTCACCAGTCGACAGGGGGCGGAACACCGGGGAGCTGTTTTTT.

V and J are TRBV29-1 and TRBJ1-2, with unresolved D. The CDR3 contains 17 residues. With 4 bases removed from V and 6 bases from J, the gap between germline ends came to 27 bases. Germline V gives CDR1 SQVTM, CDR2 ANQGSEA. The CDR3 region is CSVASLTTGMGYNGYTF. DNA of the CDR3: TGCAGCGTTGCCTCTCTAACGACGGGGATGGGGTATAATGGCTACACCTTC.

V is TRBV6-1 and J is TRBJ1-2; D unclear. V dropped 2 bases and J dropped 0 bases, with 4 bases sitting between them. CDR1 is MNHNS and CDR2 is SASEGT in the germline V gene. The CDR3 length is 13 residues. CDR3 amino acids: CASSETPNYGYTF. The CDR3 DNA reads TGTGCCAGCAGTGAAACTCCTAACTATGGCTACACCTTC.

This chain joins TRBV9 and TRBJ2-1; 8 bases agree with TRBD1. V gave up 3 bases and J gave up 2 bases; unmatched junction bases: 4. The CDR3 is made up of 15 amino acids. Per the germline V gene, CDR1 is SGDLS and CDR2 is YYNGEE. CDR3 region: CASSARDRTYNEQFF. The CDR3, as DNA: TGTGCCAGCAGCGCCCGGGACAGGACCTACAATGAGCAGTTCTTC.

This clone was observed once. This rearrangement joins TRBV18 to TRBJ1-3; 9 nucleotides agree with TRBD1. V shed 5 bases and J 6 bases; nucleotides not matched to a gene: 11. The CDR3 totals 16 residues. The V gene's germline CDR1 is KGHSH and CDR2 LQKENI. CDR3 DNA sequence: TGTGCCAGCTCAGCTCTGGGGACAGGGTACGAAAACACCATATATTTT. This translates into CASSALGTGYENTIYF.

The CDR3 spells CATSRTGRGGTEAFF. DNA for the CDR3: TGTGCCACCAGCAGAACGGGGAGGGGAGGAACTGAAGCTTTCTTT. The genes are TRBV15 and TRBJ1-1; perhaps TRBD1 as D (5 bases). Germline assignment: CDR1 LNHNV and CDR2 YYDKDF (reference sequence). The CDR3 sequence is 15 residues long. Trimming removed 2 bases at V and 5 bases at J, with 15 bases between. The complete variable domain, with remaining parts taken from reference TRBV15 and TRBJ1-1, reads DAMVIQNPRYQVTQFGKPVTLSCSQTLNHNVMYWYQQKSSQAPKLLFHYYDKDFNNEADTPDNFQSRRPNTSFCFLDIRSPGLGDTAMYLCATSRTGRGGTEAFFGQGTRLTVV.

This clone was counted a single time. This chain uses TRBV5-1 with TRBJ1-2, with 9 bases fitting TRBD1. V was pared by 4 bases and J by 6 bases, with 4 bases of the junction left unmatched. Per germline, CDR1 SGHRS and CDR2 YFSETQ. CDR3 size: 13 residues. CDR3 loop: CASSPGQGHGYTF. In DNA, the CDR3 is TGCGCCAGCAGCCCAGGACAGGGGCATGGCTACACCTTC.

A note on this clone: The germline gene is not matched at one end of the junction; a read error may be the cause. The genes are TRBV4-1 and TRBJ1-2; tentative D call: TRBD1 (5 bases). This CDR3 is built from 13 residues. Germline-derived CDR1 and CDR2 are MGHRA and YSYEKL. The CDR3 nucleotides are TGCGCCAGCAGCCCTTCAGGGAATTATGGCTACCCCTTC. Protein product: CASSPSGNYGYPF.

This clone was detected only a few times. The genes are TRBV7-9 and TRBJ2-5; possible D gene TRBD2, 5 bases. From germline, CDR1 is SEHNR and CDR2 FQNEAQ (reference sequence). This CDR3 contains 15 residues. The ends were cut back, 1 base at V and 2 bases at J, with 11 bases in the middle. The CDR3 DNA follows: TGTGCCAGCAGCTTAGGCACAGCGGCGCAAGAGACCCAGTACTTC. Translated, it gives CASSLGTAAQETQYF.

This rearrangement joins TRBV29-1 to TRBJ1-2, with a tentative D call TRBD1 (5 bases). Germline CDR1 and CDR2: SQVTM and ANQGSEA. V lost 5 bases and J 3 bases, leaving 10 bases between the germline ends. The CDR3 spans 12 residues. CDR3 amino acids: CSVQGKDYGYTF. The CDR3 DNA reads TGCAGCGTTCAGGGTAAGGACTATGGCTACACCTTC.

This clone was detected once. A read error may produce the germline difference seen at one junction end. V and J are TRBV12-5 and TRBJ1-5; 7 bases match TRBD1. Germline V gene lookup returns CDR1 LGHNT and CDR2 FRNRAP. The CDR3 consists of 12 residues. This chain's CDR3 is CASALGGQPQNF. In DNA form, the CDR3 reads TGTGCTAGTGCCCTGGGGGGACAGCCCCAGAATTTT.

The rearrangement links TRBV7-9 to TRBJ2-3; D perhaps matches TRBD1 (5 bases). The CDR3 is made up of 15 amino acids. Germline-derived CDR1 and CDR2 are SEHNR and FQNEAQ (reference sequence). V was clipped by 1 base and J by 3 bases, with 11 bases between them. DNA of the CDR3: TGTGCCAGCAGCTTAGAGGGGAAACCTACAGATACGCAGTATTTT. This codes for CASSLEGKPTDTQYF.

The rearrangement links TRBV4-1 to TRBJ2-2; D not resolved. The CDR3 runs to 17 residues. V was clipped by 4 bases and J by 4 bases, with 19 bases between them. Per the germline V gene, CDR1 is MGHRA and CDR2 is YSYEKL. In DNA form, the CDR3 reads TGCGCCAGCAGCCTAGTAGTCCGAACCCCAGGCACCGGGGAGCTGTTTTTT. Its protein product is CASSLVVRTPGTGELFF.

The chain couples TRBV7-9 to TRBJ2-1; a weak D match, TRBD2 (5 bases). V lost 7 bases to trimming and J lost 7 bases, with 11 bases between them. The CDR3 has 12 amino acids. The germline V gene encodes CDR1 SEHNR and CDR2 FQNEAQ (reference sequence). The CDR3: CASNPRENEQFF. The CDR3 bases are TGTGCCAGCAACCCCCGGGAAAATGAGCAGTTCTTC.

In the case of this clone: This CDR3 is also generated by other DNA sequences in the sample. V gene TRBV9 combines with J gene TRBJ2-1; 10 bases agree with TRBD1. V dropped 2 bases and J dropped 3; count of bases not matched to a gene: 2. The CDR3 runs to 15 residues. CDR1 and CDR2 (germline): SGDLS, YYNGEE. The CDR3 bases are TGTGCCAGCAGCGTTGGACAGGGGGGCTACAATGAGCAGTTCTTC. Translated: CASSVGQGGYNEQFF.

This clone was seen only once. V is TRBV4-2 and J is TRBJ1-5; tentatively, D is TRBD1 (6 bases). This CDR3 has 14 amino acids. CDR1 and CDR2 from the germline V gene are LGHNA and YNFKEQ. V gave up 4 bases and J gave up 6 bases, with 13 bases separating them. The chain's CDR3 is CASSPDSLAQPQHF. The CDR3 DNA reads TGTGCCAGCAGCCCGGACAGCCTCGCTCAGCCCCAGCATTTT.

The CDR3 DNA follows: TGCAGCGTCGGGGGGTGGACTAGGCGGGACCAGTACCAAGAGACCCAGTACTTC. It specifies CSVGGWTRRDQYQETQYF. V is TRBV29-1 and J is TRBJ2-5; TRBD2 aligns across 7 bases. The ends lost 6 bases at V and 0 bases at J; junction bases unmatched: 19. CDR1 and CDR2 (germline): SQVTM, ANQGSEA. This CDR3 spans 18 amino acids.

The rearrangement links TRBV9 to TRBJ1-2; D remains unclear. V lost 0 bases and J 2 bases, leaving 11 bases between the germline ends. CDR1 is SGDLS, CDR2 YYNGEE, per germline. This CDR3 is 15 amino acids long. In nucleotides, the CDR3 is TGTGCCAGCAGCGTAGTGGAGGGTTTGAACTATGGCTACACCTTC. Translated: CASSVVEGLNYGYTF.

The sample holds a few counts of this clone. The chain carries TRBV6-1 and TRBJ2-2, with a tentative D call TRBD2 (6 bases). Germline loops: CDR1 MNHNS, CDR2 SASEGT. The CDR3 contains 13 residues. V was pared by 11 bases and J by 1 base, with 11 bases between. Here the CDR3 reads CALRDQNTGELFF. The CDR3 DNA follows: TGTGCCCTGCGGGACCAGAACACCGGGGAGCTGTTTTTT.

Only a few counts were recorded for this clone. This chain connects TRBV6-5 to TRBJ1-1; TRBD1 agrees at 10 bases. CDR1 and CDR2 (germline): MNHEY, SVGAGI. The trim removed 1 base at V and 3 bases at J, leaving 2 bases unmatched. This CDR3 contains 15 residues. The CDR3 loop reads CASSYFGTGDTEAFF. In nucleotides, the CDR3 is TGTGCCAGCAGTTACTTTGGGACAGGGGACACTGAAGCTTTCTTT.

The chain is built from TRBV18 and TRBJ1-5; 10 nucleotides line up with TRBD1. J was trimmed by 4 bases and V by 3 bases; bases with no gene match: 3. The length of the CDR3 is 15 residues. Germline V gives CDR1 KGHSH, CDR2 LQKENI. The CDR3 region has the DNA TGTGCCAGCTCACCGGGACAGGGGAGAAATCAGCCCCAGCATTTT. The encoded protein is CASSPGQGRNQPQHF.

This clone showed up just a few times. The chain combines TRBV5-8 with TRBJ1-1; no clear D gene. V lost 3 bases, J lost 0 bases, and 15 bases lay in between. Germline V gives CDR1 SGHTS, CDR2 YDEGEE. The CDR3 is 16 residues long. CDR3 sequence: CASSSPQTRLNTEAFF. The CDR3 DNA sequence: TGTGCCAGCAGCTCTCCACAGACCCGATTGAACACTGAAGCTTTCTTT.

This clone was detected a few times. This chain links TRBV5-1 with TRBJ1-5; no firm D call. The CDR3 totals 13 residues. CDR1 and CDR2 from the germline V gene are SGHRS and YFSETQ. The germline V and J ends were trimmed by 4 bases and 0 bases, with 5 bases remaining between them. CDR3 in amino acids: CASSANSNQPQHF. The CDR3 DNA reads TGCGCCAGCAGCGCTAATAGCAATCAGCCCCAGCATTTT. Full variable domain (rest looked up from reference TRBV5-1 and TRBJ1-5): KAGVTQTPRYLIKTRGQQVTLSCSPISGHRSVSWYQQTPGQGLQFLFEYFSETQRNKGNFPGRFSGRQFSNSRSEMNVSTLELGDSALYLCASSANSNQPQHFGDGTRLSIL.

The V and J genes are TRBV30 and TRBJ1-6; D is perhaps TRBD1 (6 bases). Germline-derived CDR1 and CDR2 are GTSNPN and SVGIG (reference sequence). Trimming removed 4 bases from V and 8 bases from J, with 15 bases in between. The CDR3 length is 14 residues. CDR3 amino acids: CAWNRDTEYSPLHF. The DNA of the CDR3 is TGTGCCTGGAACCGGGACACAGAATATTCACCCCTCCACTTT.

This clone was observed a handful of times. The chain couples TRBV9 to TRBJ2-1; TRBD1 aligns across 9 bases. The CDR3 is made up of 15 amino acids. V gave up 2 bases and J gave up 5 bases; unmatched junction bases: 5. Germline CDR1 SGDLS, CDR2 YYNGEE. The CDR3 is CASSVLGQGNNEQFF. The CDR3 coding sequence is TGTGCCAGCAGCGTTCTGGGACAGGGAAACAATGAGCAGTTCTTC.